One TCR beta chain is described in this entry. As yet, its antigen is unknown. The protocol was immunoSEQ multiplex PCR, while the TCRdb copy is restricted to in-frame clones and leaves out a portion. This table holds about 2.3 million clones, under 95% found once. This specimen comes from a study of shared clonotypes between healthy human individuals. The overall study: Used for every donor were three CD4 naive, three CD4 memory, two CD8 naive and one CD8 memory plate.

Study-wide results and caveats: A generally larger estimated richness was seen in naive subsets than in memory subsets.

Germline loops: CDR1 SNHLY, CDR2 FYNNEI. This CDR3 spans 14 amino acids. V was shortened by 6 bases and J by 4 bases, with 15 bases between the two germline ends. Specimen: naive CD4+ T cells from PBMCs. Documented subset: CD45RA+ positively selected. V is TRBV2 and J is TRBJ1-1, with D perhaps TRBD1 (6 bases). The TCR comes from a man aged 18 to 29 in good health. Some clones in this sample may be carry-over from other donors' samples. The CDR3 nucleotides read TGTGCCAGCAGGCCTACAGGGTCGAGCACTGAAGCTTTCTTT. Residues: CASRPTGSSTEAFF.